This TCR beta chain was sequenced in a study of cytomegalovirus exposure and HLA in healthy donors. Study results and caveats: An assumption of roughly uniform sequencing depth across donors underlay the presence/absence analyses. Later, TCR association rates were found to vary by HLA locus, highest for DRB1 and lowest for HLA-C. It was likely that a cluster of highly shared sequence variants was a sequencing artifact.

V was pared by 4 bases and J by 5 bases, with 9 bases of the junction left unmatched. The CDR3 is 15 residues long. Per germline, CDR1 SGHRS and CDR2 YFSETQ. PCR was performed using 60 Vbeta and 13 Jbeta primers. Using immunoSEQ multiplex PCR, the repertoire was profiled, and TCRdb retains in-frame clones only, with some absent. The sample has tens of thousands of clones; less than 75% are singletons. A note on this clone: Its matching antigen is unknown.

The receptor was isolated from a woman aged 25 to 45 in good health and CMV-seronegative. Source material: PBMCs. The chain combines TRBV5-1 with TRBJ2-5; 9 nucleotides agree with TRBD1. The CDR3 is CASSEPTGGGETQYF. The CDR3 nucleotides read TGCGCCAGCAGCGAGCCGACAGGGGGTGGGGAGACCCAGTACTTC.